What follows are 14 T cell receptor beta chains derived from one specimen sequenced in a study of early T cells in non-severe SARS-CoV-2 infection listed by TCRdb under 2021. The library was built by means of 5' RACE. Data came from a NextSeq 500. TCRdb reanalyzed the raw reads on its own, using fastp at Q25 for trimming and MiXCR for clone calling, and kept in-frame beta chains. Here each entry gathers all rows of one CDR3 protein and keeps the most common genes and DNA. In this sample the table shows about 54,000 distinct CDR3 sequences, about 8% of which occur a single time. The ten largest make up about 10% of the sample. Sequences were derived from whole blood, sampled at baseline. Receptors originate from an adult who was a healthcare worker with PCR-confirmed SARS-CoV-2 infection or an uninfected control (not recorded which).

This clonotype was detected a few times. The genes are TRBV6-6 and TRBJ1-2; 7 nucleotides line up with TRBD1. CDR1 is MNHNY, CDR2 SVGAGI, per germline (reference sequence). Trimming cost V 6 bases and J 7 bases; bases outside gene matches: 14. The CDR3 totals 15 residues. CDR3 region: CASRPPNRGKRGYTF. CDR3 nucleotide sequence: TGTGCCAGCAGACCACCCAACAGGGGCAAGCGTGGCTACACCTTC.

This clonotype came up many times. The chain couples TRBV5-1 to TRBJ2-3; D not certain. The CDR3 has 12 amino acids. The germline CDR1 and CDR2 sequences are SGHRS and YFSETQ. Trimming pared 4 bases from V and 4 bases from J, leaving 7 bases between. The CDR3 bases are TGCGCCAGCAGCAGAGAGGCAGATACGCAGTATTTT. Protein sequence: CASSREADTQYF.

V gene TRBV5-1 combines with J gene TRBJ1-2; a weak D match, TRBD1 (5 bases). Trimming took 0 bases from V and 4 from J, leaving 7 bases between them. Germline loops: CDR1 SGHRS, CDR2 YFSETQ. This CDR3 has 13 amino acids. CDR3 DNA: TGCGCCAGCAGCTTGGCGGGGGGCTATGGCTACACCTTC. As protein: CASSLAGGYGYTF.

This clonotype was seen a few times. This chain connects TRBV12-3 or TRBV12-4 to TRBJ1-6; D is ambiguous. The CDR3 loop spans 13 amino acids. V dropped 5 bases and J dropped 5 bases, with 7 bases sitting between them. CDR3: CASSPQNNSPLHF. DNA for the CDR3: TGTGCCAGCAGTCCTCAAAATAATTCACCCCTCCACTTT.

The chain employs TRBV4-1 and TRBJ2-7; D perhaps matches TRBD2 (5 bases). V was pared by 0 bases and J by 3 bases, with 9 bases between. The CDR3 length is 14 residues. In germline, CDR1 is MGHRA, CDR2 YSYEKL. The CDR3 DNA sequence: TGCGCCAGCAGCCAAGAGCCCGGGAACTACGAGCAGTACTTC. Translated, it gives CASSQEPGNYEQYF.

The chain couples TRBV9 to TRBJ2-2, with D perhaps TRBD1 or TRBD2 (6 bases each). The CDR3 runs 14 residues. V lost 7 bases to trimming and J lost 5 bases, with 15 bases between them. Germline CDR1 is SGDLS and CDR2 is YYNGEE. The CDR3 DNA reads as TGTGCCAGCGGCGGGACATCCTCAACCGGGGAGCTGTTTTTT. It translates to CASGGTSSTGELFF.

The V gene is TRBV5-8, the J gene TRBJ2-7; 9 nucleotides line up with TRBD2. The CDR3 runs to 15 residues. Germline values: CDR1 SGHTS, CDR2 YDEGEE. With V trimmed by 0 bases and J by 7 bases, 8 bases remained unmatched. This CDR3 is CASSLDTAGGREQYF. The CDR3 DNA sequence: TGTGCCAGCAGCTTGGATACAGCGGGAGGCCGGGAGCAGTACTTC.

The chain has TRBV12-3 or TRBV12-4 and TRBJ2-5; D unresolved. V was cut by 6 bases and J by 5 bases, with 7 bases left in between. The CDR3 covers 11 residues. CDR3 nucleotide sequence: TGTGCCAGCAGCCGTCGGGAGACCCAGTACTTC. It specifies CASSRRETQYF.

The CDR3: CASRHRGDLSYEQYF. The CDR3 nucleotides are TGTGCCAGCAGGCATCGGGGAGACCTCTCCTACGAGCAGTACTTC. J is TRBJ2-7 and V is TRBV11-3, with a weak D call TRBD2 (5 bases). The CDR3 contains 15 residues. The germline V gene has CDR1 SGHNT and CDR2 YENEEA. V was cut by 6 bases and J by 0 bases, with 15 bases left in between.

This clonotype was detected a few times. The V call is TRBV12-3 or TRBV12-4, the J call TRBJ1-2; D remains unclear. The ends were cut back, 5 bases at V and 4 bases at J, with 8 bases in the middle. This CDR3 contains 12 residues. This CDR3 is CASSPASYGYTF. CDR3 DNA sequence: TGTGCCAGCAGTCCAGCGTCCTATGGCTACACCTTC.

The chain employs TRBV18 and TRBJ2-4; a possible D gene is TRBD1 (6 bases). The ends were cut back, 5 bases at V and 7 bases at J, with 12 bases in the middle. The CDR3 consists of 13 residues. Germline V gene sequence: CDR1 KGHSH, CDR2 LQKENI. For the CDR3, the DNA is TGTGCCAGCTCAACCCCAGGGGTGAACATTCAGTACTTC. Its protein product is CASSTPGVNIQYF.

The chain links TRBV7-6 to TRBJ2-1, with 15 bases identical to TRBD2. CDR1 SGHVS and CDR2 FNYEAQ come from the germline V gene. This CDR3 comprises 15 residues. The junction had 6 bases not matched to a gene; V was cut back by 7 bases and J by 8 bases. The CDR3 is CASNHWTSGRDEQFF. Here the CDR3 DNA reads TGTGCCAGCAACCACTGGACTAGCGGGAGGGATGAGCAGTTCTTC.

The chain links TRBV20-1 to TRBJ2-4; 9 bases align to TRBD2. This CDR3 is 15 amino acids long. Trimming removed 3 bases from V and 9 bases from J; junction bases left unmatched: 12. Germline V lookup: CDR1 DFQATT, CDR2 SNEGSKA (reference sequence). CDR3 bases: TGCAGTGCTAGCTTGGCTAGCGGGATTGGGAGCATTCAGTACTTC. This codes for CSASLASGIGSIQYF.

In this sample, this clonotype turned up a few times. The chain employs TRBV29-1 and TRBJ2-5, with unresolved D. There are 13 residues in the CDR3. CDR1 is SQVTM and CDR2 is ANQGSEA in the germline V gene. The V and J ends lost 0 bases and 5 bases respectively, with 10 bases between them. The CDR3 reads CSVEDPRRETQYF. The CDR3 bases are TGCAGCGTTGAAGATCCTAGGCGGGAGACCCAGTACTTC.